This T cell receptor (beta chain) was recorded in a study of shared clonotypes between healthy human individuals. This clone was counted a single time. Assay used: immunoSEQ multiplex PCR; TCRdb lists only in-frame clones, some missing. Among about 2.5 million clones, 92% were seen once, and the ten largest hold more than 0.35%. Sequencing was performed on naive CD4+ T cells from PBMCs. Subset reported: CD45RA+ positively selected. This TCR was sampled from a young man in good health. Some clones in this sample may be carry-over from other donors' samples.

The CDR3 DNA sequence: TGCGCCAGCAGCCAAGGACTAGCGGGAGTTGGTCAGGATGAGCAGTTCTTC. Translating it yields CASSQGLAGVGQDEQFF. The genes are TRBV5-1 and TRBJ2-1; TRBD2 aligns across 13 bases. V gave up 4 bases and J gave up 8 bases; unmatched junction bases: 12. Germline V CDR1 and CDR2: SGHRS, YFSETQ. The CDR3 length is 17 residues.